This paragraph covers one T cell receptor beta chain sequence. The antigen is unknown. This specimen belongs to a study of PD-L1 blockade in urothelial cancer. Findings and limits, study-wide: Expansion of tumor-associated blood clones at 3 weeks was greater in durable-benefit patients.

Sequencing used immunoSEQ multiplex PCR; TCRdb keeps in-frame clones, though not all of them. The data contain 85,000 to 100,000 clones, around 87% of them singletons. Time point: pretreatment peripheral blood. Germline-derived CDR1 and CDR2 are SGHNT and YENEEA. The V end lost 5 bases, the J end lost 6 bases, and 10 bases lay between the germline ends. CDR3 length: 13 amino acids. The gene calls are TRBV11-3 and TRBJ2-2; D gene uncertain. This TCR was recovered from a man aged 55 to 70 with urothelial cancer. This specimen consisted of PBMCs, obtained around atezolizumab (anti-PD-L1) treatment. The CDR3 region has the DNA TGTGCCAGCAGCAGAGCCTCGGCCGGGGAGCTGTTTTTT. Amino acid sequence: CASSRASAGELFF.